The 25 T cell receptor beta chains given below trace back to one sample, sequenced in a study of spatial heterogeneity in lung cancer. Time point meaning: sample taken at primary tumor resection. Sequencing was performed on whole RNA extracted from tumor and nontumor lung tissue, or from frozen PBMC, and the material was left unsorted. TCRdb called the 5' RACE reads again in MiXCR, with one record for every CDR3 protein. Among around 75,000 distinct CDR3 sequences listed, roughly 14% were seen once. The starting material was PBMCs, obtained at surgery. All receptors derive from a male donor with early-stage non-small cell lung cancer.

This clonotype has a count of ten or more. The chain employs TRBV27 and TRBJ2-7; TRBD2 agrees at 12 bases. Trimming cost V 2 bases and J 2 bases; bases outside gene matches: 1. Germline-derived CDR1 and CDR2 are MNHEY and SMNVEV (reference sequence). CDR3 length equals 15 residues. The DNA of the CDR3 is TGTGCCAGCAGTTTAGGACTAGCGGGGACCTACGAGCAGTACTTC. Its translation is CASSLGLAGTYEQYF.

V usage is TRBV29-1 and J usage is TRBJ1-1; D ambiguous. Germline loops: CDR1 SQVTM, CDR2 ANQGSEA. V was cut by 4 bases and J by 3 bases, with 18 bases left in between. The CDR3 consists of 15 residues. The CDR3 bases are TGCAGCGTTGCGGGAGGGTGGGGAATGGACACTGAAGCTTTCTTT. Encoded protein: CSVAGGWGMDTEAFF.

The sample holds a few counts of this clonotype. The chain joins TRBV15 to TRBJ2-3, with a possible D match to TRBD2 (5 bases). There are 16 residues in the CDR3. Germline V gene data show CDR1 as LNHNV and CDR2 as YYDKDF (reference sequence). V was shortened by 0 bases and J by 5 bases, with 15 bases between the two germline ends. In DNA form, the CDR3 reads TGTGCCACCAGCAGAGATCTCGGACTGTCAGGAGATACGCAGTATTTT. Translating gives CATSRDLGLSGDTQYF.

The sample holds many counts of this clonotype. V is TRBV10-3 and J is TRBJ1-1; D may be TRBD1 (6 bases). V lost 0 bases and J lost 11, with 16 bases in between. This CDR3 is built from 14 residues. Germline V gene lookup returns CDR1 ENHRY and CDR2 SYGVKD. The CDR3 region has the DNA TGTGCCATCAGTGAGTCCCTCGGACAGCCTACGGCTTTCTTT. This encodes CAISESLGQPTAFF.

The chain combines TRBV12-3 or TRBV12-4 with TRBJ2-1, with D hard to call. V shed 1 base and J shed 7 bases, with 8 bases lying between them. CDR3 length: 13 residues. The CDR3 DNA is TGTGCCAGCAGTTTAGGCGGTTGGAATGAGCAGTTCTTC. Residues: CASSLGGWNEQFF.

This clonotype was seen a handful of times. The J gene is TRBJ2-3, the V gene TRBV24-1, with 9 bases aligning to TRBD1. This CDR3 spans 16 amino acids. J gave up 3 bases and V 4 bases, and 7 bases lay outside the gene matches. The germline gives CDR1 KGHDR, CDR2 SFDVKD. This chain's CDR3 is CATSDPGTGSTDTQYF. The CDR3 nucleotides are TGTGCCACCAGTGACCCCGGGACAGGGTCAACAGATACGCAGTATTTT.

The rearrangement uses TRBV4-1 and TRBJ2-2, with D perhaps matching TRBD1 (5 bases). Per germline, CDR1 MGHRA and CDR2 YSYEKL. This CDR3 has 15 residues. V lost 3 bases, J lost 9 bases, and 17 bases lay in between. The DNA of the CDR3 is TGCGCCAGCAGCCACCCGGCAGGGTCCCACCGGGAGCTGTTTTTT. It translates to CASSHPAGSHRELFF.

This chain uses TRBV3-1 with TRBJ2-7, with TRBD1 as a possible D gene (5 bases). Between the trimmed V and J ends, which lost 4 bases and 7 bases, there was a span of 11 bases. Germline-derived CDR1 and CDR2 are LGHDT and YNNKEL (reference sequence). The CDR3 loop spans 12 amino acids. The DNA of the CDR3 is TGTGCCAGCAGCCGGACGAACAGGGAGCAGTACTTC. This codes for CASSRTNREQYF.

This clonotype came up a few times. This chain uses TRBV6-2 or TRBV6-3 with TRBJ2-2; 8 bases map to TRBD2. Unmatched junction bases numbered 9, after V lost 6 bases and J lost 6 bases. The CDR3 loop spans 15 amino acids. Germline V gene sequence: CDR1 MNHEY, CDR2 SVGEGT. This chain's CDR3 is CASSWTSPNAGELFF. CDR3 bases: TGTGCCAGCAGCTGGACTAGCCCTAACGCCGGGGAGCTGTTTTTT.

By sample share, this clonotype is medium-sized. V and J are TRBV6-2 or TRBV6-3 and TRBJ1-1; 7 positions agree with TRBD1. The CDR3 totals 14 residues. In germline, CDR1 is MNHEY, CDR2 SVGEGT. V shed 5 bases and J 5 bases; nucleotides not matched to a gene: 8. The CDR3 region has the DNA TGTGCCAGCAGTAATCGGACAGGTCAGACTGAAGCTTTCTTT. The encoded protein is CASSNRTGQTEAFF.

This clonotype was seen a handful of times. CDR3: CASSLGLLTEKLFF. CDR3 in DNA: TGTGCCAGCAGCTTAGGACTGCTTACTGAAAAACTGTTTTTT. The chain carries TRBV7-2 and TRBJ1-4; D remains unclear. Trimming shortened V by 1 base and J by 7 bases, and 10 bases separated the two germline ends. There are 14 residues in the CDR3. The germline V gene has CDR1 SGHTA and CDR2 FQGNSA.

A few counts support this clonotype. The rearrangement uses TRBV7-8 and TRBJ1-2; D is ambiguous. The germline CDR1 and CDR2 sequences are SGHVS and FQNEAQ. V was shortened by 2 bases and J by 4 bases, with 5 bases between the two germline ends. CDR3 length equals 12 residues. The CDR3 is CASSLTVYGYTF. CDR3 nucleotide sequence: TGTGCCAGCAGCTTAACAGTCTATGGCTACACCTTC.

At least ten counts were recorded for this clonotype. The chain is built from TRBV3-1 and TRBJ2-3; no reliable D call. The CDR3 is 17 residues long. Trimming took off 4 bases at V and 2 bases at J, with 19 bases between the two ends. Germline CDR1 is LGHDT and CDR2 is YNNKEL (reference sequence). As DNA, the CDR3 is TGTGCCAGCAGCCCCCGAAGGCGCCCCCTCGACACAGATACGCAGTATTTT. Translating it yields CASSPRRRPLDTDTQYF.

The chain couples TRBV7-8 to TRBJ1-1; possible D gene TRBD1, 6 bases. Germline V gene lookup returns CDR1 SGHVS and CDR2 FQNEAQ. Trimming removed 7 bases from V and 1 base from J, with 13 bases in between. The CDR3 totals 14 residues. CDR3 nucleotide sequence: TGTGCCAGCACGCTGGGGGGGCGGAACACTGAAGCTTTCTTT. Amino acid sequence: CASTLGGRNTEAFF.

CDR3 sequence: CASSSSGGHEQYF. As DNA, the CDR3 is TGCGCCAGCAGCTCCTCCGGGGGCCACGAGCAGTACTTC. V gene TRBV5-1 combines with J gene TRBJ2-7; D may match TRBD1 or TRBD2 (6 bases each). This CDR3 region has 13 residues. Germline V gives CDR1 SGHRS, CDR2 YFSETQ. V shed 3 bases and J shed 5 bases, with 12 bases lying between them.

This clonotype has only one observation. The genes are TRBV7-9 and TRBJ2-3, with D unclear. Germline V gene data show CDR1 as SEHNR and CDR2 as FQNEAQ (reference sequence). Deletions cut 2 bases from V and 4 bases from J, with 13 bases between. The CDR3 has 15 residues. CDR3 coding DNA: TGTGCCAGCAGCTTAAAGAGGCGCTTCTCAGATACGCAGTATTTT. Translating gives CASSLKRRFSDTQYF.

This clonotype was seen more than once but under ten times. The rearrangement links TRBV5-1 to TRBJ1-1; a weak D match, TRBD1 (5 bases). Trimming took 4 bases from V and 4 from J, leaving 14 bases between them. The CDR3 runs to 14 residues. Germline loops: CDR1 SGHRS, CDR2 YFSETQ. The CDR3 loop reads CASSPALGGTEAFF. The CDR3, as DNA: TGCGCCAGCAGCCCCGCGTTGGGGGGCACTGAAGCTTTCTTT.

The rearrangement joins TRBV20-1 to TRBJ1-1; TRBD1 is a possible D gene (5 bases). Germline lookup yields CDR1 DFQATT and CDR2 SNEGSKA (reference sequence). Trimming stripped 0 bases from V and 1 base from J, with 15 bases between. The CDR3 loop spans 16 amino acids. CDR3 protein: CSARDAGGVRNTEAFF. The DNA of the CDR3 is TGCAGTGCTAGAGATGCGGGGGGGGTTAGGAACACTGAAGCTTTCTTT.

In its sample, this clonotype was seen many times. J is TRBJ2-5 and V is TRBV7-9; D remains ambiguous. The CDR3 extends over 12 amino acids. V lost 3 bases and J lost 2, with 4 bases in between. Germline V lookup: CDR1 SEHNR, CDR2 FQNEAQ (reference sequence). In nucleotides, the CDR3 is TGTGCCAGCAGCTTCGGGCAAGAGACCCAGTACTTC. Its translation: CASSFGQETQYF.

This clonotype was detected ten times or more. The chain links TRBV9 to TRBJ2-1; tentatively, D is TRBD2 (6 bases). V gave up 4 bases and J gave up 2 bases, with 13 bases separating them. The germline V gene has CDR1 SGDLS and CDR2 YYNGEE. The CDR3 extends over 15 amino acids. The CDR3, as DNA: TGTGCCAGCAGCCTGACTAGTCCCCCCTACAATGAGCAGTTCTTC. This codes for CASSLTSPPYNEQFF.

V and J are TRBV19 and TRBJ2-2, with D perhaps TRBD2 (5 bases). This CDR3 has 14 residues. Germline-derived CDR1 and CDR2 are LNHDA and SQIVND (reference sequence). V lost 3 bases to trimming and J lost 4 bases, with 9 bases between them. The CDR3 sequence: CASSIGVITGELFF. In DNA form, the CDR3 reads TGTGCCAGTAGTATCGGGGTTATCACCGGGGAGCTGTTTTTT.

The chain is built from TRBV18 and TRBJ2-7, with a tentative D call TRBD2 (5 bases). V gave up 3 bases and J gave up 7 bases, with 13 bases separating them. Germline V gives CDR1 KGHSH, CDR2 LQKENI. The CDR3 runs to 13 residues. The CDR3, as DNA: TGTGCCAGCTCACCCCTTGGTCCGGGGGAGCAGTACTTC. Its protein is CASSPLGPGEQYF.

The genes are TRBV10-2 and TRBJ2-1; D might be TRBD1 (5 bases). The CDR3 runs to 15 residues. Germline V gene lookup returns CDR1 WSHSY and CDR2 SAAADI. Trimming pared 4 bases from V and 2 bases from J, leaving 12 bases between. The CDR3 region has the DNA TGCGCCAGCAGTGCTCAGGGTCGTACCTACAATGAGCAGTTCTTC. Its protein product is CASSAQGRTYNEQFF.

V is TRBV2 and J is TRBJ2-7; D possibly corresponds to TRBD2 (5 bases). CDR1 SNHLY and CDR2 FYNNEI come from the germline V gene. V lost 8 bases and J lost 0, with 11 bases in between. The CDR3 runs 13 residues. Written as DNA, the CDR3 is TGTGCCAGCCTTGACTACCTCTCCTACGAGCAGTACTTC. It is translated as CASLDYLSYEQYF. Combining the CDR3 with reference TRBV2 and TRBJ2-7 gives the whole variable domain EPEVTQTPSHQVTQMGQEVILRCVPISNHLYFYWYRQILGQKVEFLVSFYNNEISEKSEIFDDQFSVERPDGSNFTLKIRSTKLEDSAMYFCASLDYLSYEQYFGPGTRLTVT.

The chain combines TRBV29-1 with TRBJ2-7, with D possibly TRBD2 on 6 matching bases. The length of the CDR3 is 13 residues. The ends were cut back, 6 bases at V and 5 bases at J, with 17 bases in the middle. The germline V gene encodes CDR1 SQVTM and CDR2 ANQGSEA. The CDR3 region has the DNA TGCAGCGTGGGACTCTTGTCCCTCCACGAGCAGTACTTC. Its protein product is CSVGLLSLHEQYF.